This section outlines one T cell receptor beta chain sequence together with its context. This specimen comes from a study of blood T cell repertoires in COVID-19. On the study more broadly: T cells, B-cell-depleted T cells, or PBMCs provided the cDNA or gDNA that served as material.

Some clones are missing from TCRdb's copy, which holds only in-frame ones; the method was immunoSEQ multiplex PCR. The data show about 220,000 clones, roughly 84% seen once. Participants were aged about 18 to 90 years, lived in around 22 US areas, and enrolled virtually. The TCR was taken from a woman aged 40 to 49 who had recovered from COVID-19. Specimen: PBMCs or T cells enriched from blood (not recorded which).

CDR3 coding DNA: TGTGCCAGCAGCTATTTGACCCAGGGGAACGGGGAGCTGTTTTTT. As protein: CASSYLTQGNGELFF. The chain is built from TRBV11-3 and TRBJ2-2, with D possibly TRBD1 on 6 matching bases. The CDR3 spans 15 residues. V lost 4 bases and J 7 bases, leaving 16 bases between the germline ends. CDR1 is SGHNT and CDR2 is YENEEA in the germline V gene.